The sequence of this TCR beta chain was determined in a study of vaccination effects on CD4 cells after COVID-19. ViraFEST expansion of antigen-specific CD4+ T cells with viral peptide pools preceded sequencing. Following an approximately eleven-day culture, CD4+ T cells were purified. Each participant received a vaccine that was either BNT162b2 or mRNA-1273, given as two doses. With respect to this clone: The antigen remains undetermined.

TCRdb keeps only in-frame clones here, not all; method: immunoSEQ multiplex PCR. The table lists about 33,000 clones, approximately 75% of them singletons. Germline values: CDR1 SQVTM, CDR2 ANQGSEA. Between the trimmed V and J ends, which lost 3 bases and 6 bases, there was a span of 12 bases. This CDR3 spans 12 amino acids. The clonotype originates from a human donor who received a COVID-19 vaccine. The material was CD4+ T cells from PBMCs cultured with HCoV-229E spike peptides, obtained after COVID-19 vaccination. This chain uses TRBV29-1 with TRBJ2-7; perhaps TRBD2 as D (6 bases). CDR3: CSVDGTSREQYF. As DNA, the CDR3 is TGCAGCGTTGACGGGACTTCCCGCGAGCAGTACTTC.